The 15 T cell receptor beta chains reported below all come from one sample, sequenced in a study of blood T cells in healthy people across ages. Primed by a sample-barcoded 5' primer and a J-beta primer mix, a second PCR proceeded for about 6 to 11 cycles. TCRdb fed the 5' RACE reads into MiXCR, producing one record per CDR3 protein. The profile shows 1 million to 1.2 million distinct CDR3 sequences, roughly two fifths of them singletons. The sample was blood. These receptors were taken from a man aged 18 to 29 in good health.

This clonotype turned up a few times. This chain joins TRBV5-1 and TRBJ2-3, with 9 bases lining up with TRBD1. This CDR3 is built from 15 residues. V lost 3 bases and J lost 4; bases outside the gene matches: 6. CDR1 is SGHRS, CDR2 YFSETQ, per germline. The CDR3 loop reads CASSWGQGSADTQYF. CDR3 coding DNA: TGCGCCAGCAGCTGGGGACAGGGTTCCGCAGATACGCAGTATTTT.

V usage is TRBV3-1 and J usage is TRBJ1-5, with a weak D call TRBD1 (6 bases). This CDR3 is built from 15 residues. V was cut by 0 bases and J by 7 bases, with 13 bases left in between. Germline V gene lookup returns CDR1 LGHDT and CDR2 YNNKEL (reference sequence). Here the CDR3 reads CASSQDMGAGQPQHF. Written as DNA, the CDR3 is TGTGCCAGCAGCCAAGACATGGGGGCCGGACAGCCCCAGCATTTT.

The V and J genes are TRBV18 and TRBJ2-7; D possibly corresponds to TRBD1 (5 bases). The CDR3 sequence is 14 residues long. V lost 3 bases to trimming and J lost 2 bases, with 11 bases between them. CDR1 is KGHSH and CDR2 is LQKENI in the germline V gene. The CDR3: CASSPGQFTYEQYF. Written as DNA, the CDR3 is TGTGCCAGCTCACCCGGACAATTTACCTACGAGCAGTACTTC. Full variable domain (remainder filled in from reference TRBV18 and TRBJ2-7): NAGVMQNPRHLVRRRGQEARLRCSPMKGHSHVYWYRQLPEEGLKFMVYLQKENIIDESGMPKERFSAEFPKEGPSILRIQQVVRGDSAAYFCASSPGQFTYEQYFGPGTRLTVT.

Only one count was recorded for this clonotype. In DNA, the CDR3 is TGTGCCAGCAGCCCTCCTATCTCCTACGAGCAGTACTTC. This encodes CASSPPISYEQYF. This rearrangement joins TRBV7-9 to TRBJ2-7; D not resolved. Germline V gene sequence: CDR1 SEHNR, CDR2 FQNEAQ (reference sequence). Deletions cut 5 bases from V and 0 bases from J, with 8 bases between. CDR3 length: 13 amino acids.

The J gene is TRBJ2-3, the V gene TRBV20-1; D gene uncertain. Trimming took 5 bases from V and 1 from J, leaving 7 bases between them. This CDR3 has 12 amino acids. CDR1 and CDR2 (germline): DFQATT, SNEGSKA (reference sequence). CDR3 nucleotides: TGCAGTGCTCTTGTTCGCACAGATACGCAGTATTTT. Translation gives CSALVRTDTQYF.

The chain combines TRBV7-2 with TRBJ2-7; D gene uncertain. The CDR3 is 14 amino acids. Trimming stripped 1 base from V and 5 bases from J, with 12 bases between. Germline CDR1 reads SGHTA; CDR2 reads FQGNSA. CDR3 DNA: TGTGCCAGCAGCTTAGTTGCCGGTTTCGACGAGCAGTACTTC. Its protein is CASSLVAGFDEQYF.

This chain links TRBV9 with TRBJ2-7; tentatively, D is TRBD2 (5 bases). With 0 bases removed from V and 6 bases from J, the gap between germline ends came to 10 bases. This CDR3 has 13 amino acids. Germline CDR1 and CDR2: SGDLS and YYNGEE. Written as DNA, the CDR3 is TGTGCCAGCAGCGTAGTGTGCGGGCGCGAGCAGTACTTC. It encodes CASSVVCGREQYF.

The J gene is TRBJ2-3, the V gene TRBV6-5; maybe TRBD2 (5 bases). The V end was cut by 4 bases, the J end by 13 bases, with 12 bases between. Germline assignment: CDR1 MNHEY and CDR2 SVGAGI. The CDR3 contains 11 residues. This chain's CDR3 is CASSFSRTEYF. DNA of the CDR3: TGTGCCAGCAGTTTCTCAAGGACTGAGTATTTT.

V is TRBV3-1 and J is TRBJ1-2; no clear D. This CDR3 spans 14 amino acids. With 4 bases removed from V and 4 bases from J, the gap between germline ends came to 13 bases. From germline, CDR1 is LGHDT and CDR2 YNNKEL (reference sequence). DNA of the CDR3: TGTGCCAGCAGCCCTCTGTCGGGGATCTATGGCTACACCTTC. Its translation is CASSPLSGIYGYTF.

This clonotype was seen a handful of times. The rearrangement links TRBV5-1 to TRBJ1-2; 8 bases are shared with TRBD1. The CDR3 consists of 15 residues. Germline trimming cut 0 bases from V and 6 bases from J; bases unmatched to any gene: 7. Germline CDR1 and CDR2: SGHRS and YFSETQ. CDR3: CASSLASGGIDGYTF. The CDR3 DNA sequence: TGCGCCAGCAGCTTGGCTTCAGGGGGCATCGATGGCTACACCTTC. The variable domain in full, completed from reference TRBV5-1 and TRBJ1-2, reads KAGVTQTPRYLIKTRGQQVTLSCSPISGHRSVSWYQQTPGQGLQFLFEYFSETQRNKGNFPGRFSGRQFSNSRSEMNVSTLELGDSALYLCASSLASGGIDGYTFGSGTRLTVV.

CDR3 region: CASSWTDPHTEAFF. The DNA for the CDR3 is TGCGCCAGCAGCTGGACAGACCCTCACACTGAAGCTTTCTTT. This chain uses TRBV5-1 with TRBJ1-1; possibly TRBD1 for D (6 bases). The CDR3 runs to 14 residues. Per germline, CDR1 SGHRS and CDR2 YFSETQ. V was cut by 3 bases and J by 3 bases, with 12 bases left in between.

The chain is built from TRBV5-1 and TRBJ1-2, with 10 bases identical to TRBD1. Germline V gene data show CDR1 as SGHRS and CDR2 as YFSETQ. V gave up 5 bases and J gave up 4 bases; unmatched junction bases: 5. This CDR3 has 14 amino acids. CDR3 sequence reads: CASRTGGDPYGYTF. In DNA, the CDR3 is TGCGCCAGCAGGACAGGGGGCGATCCCTATGGCTACACCTTC.

This clonotype was detected a few times. The CDR3 DNA is TGCAGTGCGACCAGGACAGGGAACACTGAAGCTTTCTTT. It codes for CSATRTGNTEAFF. The J gene is TRBJ1-1, the V gene TRBV20-1, with TRBD1 matching over 7 bases. In germline, CDR1 is DFQATT, CDR2 SNEGSKA (reference sequence). There are 13 residues in the CDR3. The V and J ends lost 6 bases and 1 base, in that order; junction bases with no gene match: 5.

The CDR3, as DNA: TGCAGTGCTAGAGATCGGGACAGGGGAAGCTATGGCTACACCTTC. Protein product: CSARDRDRGSYGYTF. The rearrangement uses TRBV20-1 and TRBJ1-2, with TRBD1 matching over 10 bases. J gave up 4 bases and V 0 bases, and 5 bases lay outside the gene matches. From germline, CDR1 is DFQATT and CDR2 SNEGSKA (reference sequence). There are 15 residues in the CDR3.

The V call is TRBV7-4, the J call TRBJ2-7; D perhaps matches TRBD2 (6 bases). With the DNA end fitting TRBJ2-5 better, the J assignment may be wrong. CDR1 SGHVT and CDR2 SQSDAQ come from the germline V gene. The CDR3 length is 18 residues. In nucleotides, the CDR3 is TGTGCCAGCAGCCGCGTCAGGATAGGAGGGGCAAAGAGAAAGACCCAGTACTTC. It codes for CASSRVRIGGAKRKTQYF.